This record looks at one T cell receptor beta chain sequence and its context. This clone was seen only once. Its specific antigen is unknown. Base qualities are missing; no much larger clone stands one base away. This sample was included in a study of T cell changes during pregnancy in multiple sclerosis (dated by TCRdb to the late 2010s). With respect to the entire study: Changes in the T cell repertoire over the course of pregnancy were examined in this study in women with multiple sclerosis.

Library preparation was by the immunoSEQ multiplex PCR assay. Sourced from immuneACCESS, this table was stored by TCRdb with only in-frame sequences that have V and J called. A share of the clones is absent; for the studies checked, an unresolved V gene accounts for under half, and the remainder has no known explanation. This sample comprises 40,000 to 55,000 clones, roughly 90% of them detected only once. The ten largest clones capture approximately 1.5% of the sample. Trimming accounts for 4 bases at V and 2 bases at J, while the number of junction bases matched to no gene is 6. Per the germline V gene, KGHSH is the CDR1 and LQKENI is the CDR2. Including the terminal cysteine and phenylalanine, the CDR3 comprises 16 residues. Only CDR3 DNA remains: 48 bases, in frame from the first base.

The specimen comprised peripheral blood, sampled in the first trimester of pregnancy. Here the chain combines TRBV18 and TRBJ2-3; 10 central nucleotides agree with TRBD2. This receptor was obtained from a female donor in good health, enrolled as a control in a pregnancy study. The CDR3 amino acid sequence is: CASSQPTSGFTDTQYF. The DNA is TGTGCCAGCTCACAACCGACTAGCGGGTTCACAGATACGCAGTATTTT.